The T cell receptor (beta chain) described here comes from a study of shared clonotypes between healthy human individuals. Turning to the study itself: For every donor, three CD4 naive, three CD4 memory, two CD8 naive and one CD8 memory plates were used.

Naive CD8 cells lacked CD45RO, underwent positive selection for CCR7 and left out terminally differentiated effector memory CD45RA+ cells. Splitting of each subset's genomic DNA was done evenly across several immunoSEQ plates. Sequencing was performed with immunoSEQ multiplex PCR; in TCRdb, only in-frame clones are kept and a portion is missing. The data hold 550,000 to 750,000 clones, with nearly 97% observed a single time. Notes on the study in general: Inspection by rarefaction showed sorted-subset sequencing to be incomplete despite large depth. It was the non-shared clonotypes that had lower generation probabilities than clonotypes shared by all four donors.

Points on this clone: Its antigen is as yet unknown.

The CDR3 length is 15 residues. In germline, CDR1 is SGHTA, CDR2 FQGNSA. Trimming took 4 bases from V and 2 from J, leaving 12 bases between them. This receptor was obtained from a woman aged 25-40 years in good health. The chain combines TRBV7-2 with TRBJ1-5, with D maybe TRBD1 (5 bases). Sequenced: naive CD8+ T cells sorted from blood. The CDR3 DNA sequence: TGTGCCAGCAGCTGGACGAGGGGTGGCAATCAGCCCCAGCATTTT. Protein product: CASSWTRGGNQPQHF.